Listed here are 27 T cell receptor beta chains from one sample, sequenced in a study of T cells after yellow fever vaccination. TCRdb independently ran MiXCR on the 5' RACE reads; one entry per CDR3 protein. The sample lists around 100,000 distinct CDR3 sequences, about 6% occurring once. Source: CD8+ T cells sorted from PBMCs, taken 10 days after the yellow fever booster vaccination. The receptors were gathered from a man aged 18-30 years who received the YFV17D yellow fever vaccine.

In this sample, this clonotype turned up a few times. The V call is TRBV7-2, the J call TRBJ2-4; TRBD2 might be the D (6 bases). The CDR3 sequence is 17 residues long. Trimming pared 4 bases from V and 0 bases from J, leaving 16 bases between. From germline, CDR1 is SGHTA and CDR2 FQGNSA. Written as DNA, the CDR3 is TGTGCCAGCAGCTCCGAGGGCGGGGAGCTAGCCAAAAACATTCAGTACTTC. It specifies CASSSEGGELAKNIQYF. Variable domain in full (rest from reference TRBV7-2 and TRBJ2-4): GAGVSQSPSNKVTEKGKDVELRCDPISGHTALYWYRQSLGQGLEFLIYFQGNSAPDKSGLPSDRFSAERTGGSVSTLTIQRTQQEDSAVYLCASSSEGGELAKNIQYFGAGTRLSVL.

This clonotype was counted a few times. The J gene is TRBJ2-1, the V gene TRBV24-1, with D unresolved. Between the trimmed V and J ends, which lost 5 bases and 8 bases, there was a span of 9 bases. Germline V gene sequence: CDR1 KGHDR, CDR2 SFDVKD. This CDR3 is built from 12 residues. CDR3 bases: TGTGCCACCAGTGGCCCGGACGATGAGCAGTTCTTC. Translated: CATSGPDDEQFF.

This clonotype was observed at least ten times. V and J are TRBV12-3 or TRBV12-4 and TRBJ2-3; D unresolved. Trimming took 5 bases from V and 2 from J, leaving 5 bases between them. The CDR3 has 12 residues. The CDR3 DNA follows: TGTGCCAGCAGTGTTTACACAGATACGCAGTATTTT. This encodes CASSVYTDTQYF.

This clonotype has a handful of counts. V is TRBV21-1 and J is TRBJ2-7; the table's TRBD1 call for D was not verified on the DNA. TRBV21-1 is designated a pseudogene. CDR3 size: 15 residues. The CDR3 coding sequence is TGTGCCAGCAGGGGAGACAGGCCCGTCTACTACGAGCAGTACGTC. Encoded protein: CASRGDRPVYYEQYV.

The sample holds a few counts of this clonotype. This sequence joins TRBV9 and TRBJ2-1; 9 bases map to TRBD2. The CDR3 is 16 residues long. Germline loops: CDR1 SGDLS, CDR2 YYNGEE. V was clipped by 0 bases and J by 4 bases; unmatched bases: 5. CDR3 sequence reads: CASSVVPSGDYNEQFF. DNA of the CDR3: TGTGCCAGCAGCGTAGTTCCTAGCGGGGATTACAATGAGCAGTTCTTC.

This clonotype showed up just a few times. CDR3 protein: CASSHYTGGLYGYTF. CDR3 DNA: TGTGCCAGCAGCCACTATACAGGGGGCTTATATGGCTACACCTTC. This chain uses TRBV3-1 with TRBJ1-2, with TRBD1 matching 9 bases. Losses at the gene ends were 3 bases for V and 5 bases for J; bases not matched to a gene: 7. Germline CDR1 and CDR2: LGHDT and YNNKEL (reference sequence). This CDR3 is built from 15 residues.

This clonotype has a count of ten or more. The rearrangement joins TRBV28 to TRBJ2-1, with 13 positions matching TRBD2. The V gene's germline CDR1 is MDHEN and CDR2 SYDVKM. The CDR3 spans 19 residues. J lost 0 bases, V lost 6 bases, and 11 bases had no gene match. CDR3 DNA: TGTGCCAGCAGCCTACCGGGACTAGCGGGGACGAGCTCCTACAATGAGCAGTTCTTC. Encoded protein: CASSLPGLAGTSSYNEQFF.

This clonotype was seen many times. V and J are TRBV9 and TRBJ2-7, with D perhaps matching TRBD1 or TRBD2 (6 bases each). The CDR3 covers 13 residues. Trimming shortened V by 2 bases and J by 5 bases, and 11 bases separated the two germline ends. The germline CDR1 and CDR2 sequences are SGDLS and YYNGEE. CDR3 residues: CASSVTGAHEQYF. DNA of the CDR3: TGTGCCAGCAGCGTTACGGGGGCCCACGAGCAGTACTTC.

This clonotype appeared many times. V and J are TRBV11-3 and TRBJ1-5; 11 bases agree with TRBD1. The CDR3 totals 18 residues. CDR1 SGHNT and CDR2 YENEEA come from the germline V gene. After removal of 5 bases from V and 0 bases from J, the junction contained 9 bases not matched to a gene. This CDR3 reads CASSLGDRGFFSNQPQHF. Here the CDR3 DNA reads TGTGCCAGCAGCCTCGGGGACAGGGGGTTTTTTAGCAATCAGCCCCAGCATTTT.

Ten or more counts support this clonotype. This chain links TRBV6-2 or TRBV6-3 with TRBJ2-7; D may match TRBD1 or TRBD2 (5 bases each). CDR3 length: 15 residues. The ends were cut back, 5 bases at V and 0 bases at J, with 14 bases in the middle. From germline, CDR1 is MNHEY and CDR2 SVGEGT. CDR3 in amino acids: CASSPQGEISYEQYV. DNA of the CDR3: TGTGCCAGCAGTCCTCAGGGAGAGATCTCCTACGAGCAGTACGTC.

In this sample, this clonotype turned up many times. The chain has TRBV7-9 and TRBJ1-1; D not certain. In germline, CDR1 is SEHNR, CDR2 FQNEAQ (reference sequence). CDR3 length: 13 residues. Trimming shortened V by 1 base and J by 5 bases, and 8 bases separated the two germline ends. This CDR3 reads CASSLGSGTEAFF. In DNA form, the CDR3 reads TGTGCCAGCAGCTTAGGGTCGGGAACTGAAGCTTTCTTT.

The rearrangement links TRBV2 to TRBJ2-7; 7 nucleotides line up with TRBD2. V trimming: 2 bases; J trimming: 3 bases; junction bases outside the gene matches: 7. The germline V gene encodes CDR1 SNHLY and CDR2 FYNNEI. This CDR3 contains 15 residues. In nucleotides, the CDR3 is TGTGCCAGCAGTGAATGGGCAGGGAGGGTCTACGAGCAGTACGTC. It encodes CASSEWAGRVYEQYV.

This clonotype was detected only a few times. The gene calls are TRBV3-1 and TRBJ1-5; D unclear. The V and J ends lost 0 bases and 6 bases respectively, with 12 bases between them. Germline V CDR1 and CDR2: LGHDT, YNNKEL (reference sequence). The CDR3 spans 15 residues. The CDR3 DNA reads TGTGCCAGCAGCCAAGATGCTGGAGGTGGTCAGCCCCAGCATTTT. Amino acid sequence: CASSQDAGGGQPQHF.

This clonotype was recorded at least ten times. The chain uses TRBV20-1 and TRBJ2-7; 9 positions match TRBD1. Germline trimming cut 5 bases from V and 2 bases from J; bases unmatched to any gene: 16. The CDR3 sequence is 17 residues long. Germline V gene sequence: CDR1 DFQATT, CDR2 SNEGSKA (reference sequence). CDR3 residues: CSASPGQGLISTYEQYF. DNA for the CDR3: TGCAGTGCTTCACCGGGACAGGGCCTTATATCCACCTACGAGCAGTACTTC.

This clonotype was found a few times. This sequence joins TRBV5-1 and TRBJ2-2; D not certain. V was pared by 0 bases and J by 3 bases, with 9 bases between. The CDR3 length is 15 residues. Germline loops: CDR1 SGHRS, CDR2 YFSETQ. CDR3 in DNA: TGCGCCAGCAGCTTGGCAGTATCTTACACCGGGGAGCTGTTTTTT. Its protein is CASSLAVSYTGELFF.

This clonotype was counted only a few times. V and J are TRBV19 and TRBJ2-1; 8 nucleotides match TRBD2. Germline V lookup: CDR1 LNHDA, CDR2 SQIVND (reference sequence). V lost 3 bases, J lost 9 bases, and 10 bases stayed unmatched. The CDR3 sequence is 15 residues long. The CDR3 loop reads CASSISSGGVSEQFF. DNA of the CDR3: TGTGCCAGTAGTATTTCAAGCGGGGGAGTCAGTGAGCAGTTCTTC.

This clonotype was counted between two and nine times. The chain combines TRBV20-1 with TRBJ2-5; D is undetermined. This CDR3 contains 13 residues. Germline-derived CDR1 and CDR2 are DFQATT and SNEGSKA (reference sequence). V was trimmed by 3 bases and J by 1 base, leaving 9 bases between them. CDR3 coding DNA: TGCAGTGCTAGTACCGCCGGCCAAGAGACCCAGTACTTC. Amino acid sequence: CSASTAGQETQYF.

This clonotype showed up just a few times. V gene TRBV6-6 combines with J gene TRBJ2-1, with 12 nucleotides matching TRBD2. Per the germline V gene, CDR1 is MNHNY and CDR2 is SVGAGI (reference sequence). The CDR3 length is 15 residues. With V trimmed by 6 bases and J by 7 bases, 7 bases remained unmatched. The CDR3 loop is CASRLLAGGENEQFF. The DNA of the CDR3 is TGTGCCAGCAGGTTACTAGCGGGGGGCGAGAATGAGCAGTTCTTC.

This clonotype was counted between two and nine times. The genes are TRBV7-9 and TRBJ2-1; the D is unclear. The CDR3 extends over 14 amino acids. Trimming left V 5 bases short and J 3 bases short, with 11 bases between. CDR1 is SEHNR and CDR2 is FQNEAQ in the germline V gene (reference sequence). CDR3 coding DNA: TGTGCCAGCAGCCACCCCCTGAGCTACAATGAGCAGTTCTTC. Translating it yields CASSHPLSYNEQFF.

This clonotype was recorded at least ten times. The chain recombines TRBV20-1 with TRBJ2-7; D is undetermined. The ends were cut back, 2 bases at V and 1 base at J, with 12 bases in the middle. This CDR3 is 14 amino acids long. Germline CDR1 reads DFQATT; CDR2 reads SNEGSKA (reference sequence). CDR3 sequence reads: CSARWSTRSYEQYF. The CDR3 DNA reads TGCAGTGCTAGATGGAGCACCAGGTCCTACGAGCAGTACTTC.

This clonotype was recorded at least ten times. The V gene is TRBV3-1, the J gene TRBJ2-7, with TRBD2 matching 8 bases. CDR1 is LGHDT and CDR2 is YNNKEL in the germline V gene (reference sequence). The CDR3 consists of 18 residues. Trimming cost V 4 bases and J 3 bases; bases outside gene matches: 17. CDR3 nucleotides: TGTGCCAGCAGCCCCCTCCCCTACCGGACAGCGGGGGACTACGAGCAGTACTTC. Its protein is CASSPLPYRTAGDYEQYF.

The V gene is TRBV27, the J gene TRBJ2-5; TRBD2 aligns across 7 bases. Trimming cost V 6 bases and J 8 bases; bases outside gene matches: 9. The CDR3 is 13 residues long. Per the germline V gene, CDR1 is MNHEY and CDR2 is SMNVEV (reference sequence). The CDR3 DNA follows: TGTGCCAGCAGCCTAACGACGGGAGGAACCCAGTACTTC. Its translation is CASSLTTGGTQYF.

The rearrangement uses TRBV20-1 and TRBJ2-3; D possibly corresponds to TRBD2 (6 bases). Per the germline V gene, CDR1 is DFQATT and CDR2 is SNEGSKA (reference sequence). Trimming removed 2 bases at V and 0 bases at J, with 15 bases between. CDR3 length: 16 amino acids. CDR3 loop: CSARPGRGRSTDTQYF. For the CDR3, the DNA is TGCAGTGCTAGACCCGGACGGGGGAGAAGCACAGATACGCAGTATTTT.

The chain carries TRBV11-2 and TRBJ2-1; 12 bases are a match to TRBD2. Germline CDR1 reads SGHAT; CDR2 reads FQNNGV. The junction had 3 bases not matched to a gene; V was cut back by 3 bases and J by 9 bases. The CDR3 runs to 14 residues. The CDR3 is CASSFILAGGEQFF. The CDR3, as DNA: TGTGCCAGCAGCTTTATACTAGCGGGGGGTGAGCAGTTCTTC. The whole variable domain, remainder taken from reference TRBV11-2 and TRBJ2-1, is EAGVAQSPRYKIIEKRQSVAFWCNPISGHATLYWYQQILGQGPKLLIQFQNNGVVDDSQLPKDRFSAERLKGVDSTLKIQPAKLEDSAVYLCASSFILAGGEQFFGPGTRLTVL.

This clonotype was picked up many times. The rearrangement joins TRBV7-9 to TRBJ2-7; D is possibly TRBD2 (7 bases). Looked up from germline, CDR1 is SEHNR and CDR2 is FQNEAQ (reference sequence). The CDR3 runs to 15 residues. Between the trimmed V and J ends, which lost 3 bases and 6 bases, there was a span of 18 bases. CDR3 DNA sequence: TGTGCCAGCAGCTTCCGGCCAGGGGAGGGATTCGAGCAGTACGTC. The encoded protein is CASSFRPGEGFEQYV.

This sequence joins TRBV20-1 and TRBJ1-4; D gene unclear. This CDR3 is 17 amino acids long. Per the germline V gene, CDR1 is DFQATT and CDR2 is SNEGSKA (reference sequence). Trimming left V 5 bases short and J 1 base short, with 20 bases between. The CDR3 DNA reads TGCAGTGCTGGGAAACCGGGTGTTATCGGAACTAATGAAAAACTGTTTTTT. It yields the protein CSAGKPGVIGTNEKLFF.

This clonotype was observed a few times. The V call is TRBV28, the J call TRBJ1-6; 8 bases are shared with TRBD1. The CDR3 sequence is 19 residues long. Germline-derived CDR1 and CDR2 are MDHEN and SYDVKM. Trimming cost V 1 base and J 9 bases; bases outside gene matches: 17. The CDR3 DNA reads as TGTGCCAGCAGTTTATCATCCGGGACAGGAGAGGTGGGAATTTCACCCCTCCACTTT. Translation: CASSLSSGTGEVGISPLHF.